This paragraph reports one T cell receptor (beta chain). This clonotype was detected ten times or more. Its antigen is still unknown. Base qualities are missing; no much larger clone stands one base away. The data stem from a study of CD8+CD57+ T cells in acquired aplastic anemia listed by TCRdb under 2018. Regarding the research as a whole: DNA extracted from sorted CD4+ and CD8+ cells had a mean of about 3.2 ug, with a range of about 0.19 to 30 ug. CD8+CD57+ expansion was defined as frequency above the mean frequency observed in healthy subjects.

Genomic DNA was used as template for profiling of TCR beta VDJ combinations and CDR3 sequences. An Illumina HiSeq 2000 was used for TCR repertoire sequencing. On the study's bioinformatics: TRBV/TRBJ rearrangement plots, CDR3 size and DJ length profiles, and Simpson's diversity index were used to assess repertoires. Whichever DNA sequence was most abundant in the deep sequencing data was defined as the immunodominant clone. CDR3 amino acid sequences were screened for sharing across subjects and were compared with published repertoires and the VDJdb database. The public sequencing data were trimmed at Q25 with fastp and processed into clonotypes with MiXCR by TCRdb, which kept only in-frame beta chains. CDR3 protein duplicates are merged, each entry listing the most common genes and DNA. TCRdb's processing, not the authors', yielded these V and J calls. This sample comprises about 470,000 distinct CDR3 sequences, around 33% of them detected only once. Of the sample, 0.7% to 1% falls within the top ten clones.

Flow cytometry had shown CD8+CD57+ cell expansion in the patients selected for sequencing. All patients had severe acquired aplastic anemia diagnosed by International Study of Aplastic Anemia and Agranulocytosis and Camitta criteria. No patient had received any therapy when blood was sampled. In the study, sorted CD4+ and CD8+ blood T cells from patients with severe aplastic anemia and from healthy subjects underwent deep sequencing of TCR repertoires. In the USA, patient enrollment took place under clinicaltrials.gov protocols 00001620, 01623167, 00001397, 00071045, 00081523 and 00961064. Ficoll-Paque density gradient centrifugation was used to isolate peripheral blood mononuclear cells. Before DNA extraction, CD4+ and CD8+ T cells were sorted by FACS or by magnetic beads. The CDR3, cysteine through phenylalanine, is 14 amino acids long. Just CDR3 DNA is preserved here, 42 bases in frame from base 1. V loses 6 bases, J loses 0 bases, and the germline ends lie 11 bases apart. The CDR1 and CDR2 encoded by the germline V gene are WSHSY and SAAADI.

Here is what the overall study found, with its caveats: Nearly 30 CD8+ CDR3 sequences were found in both patients and controls but appeared to be highly expressed in patients and within the immunodominant clones of the patients. No significant difference in CD8+ Simpson's diversity was found between patients and healthy controls (P=0.060).

The chain is made from TRBV10-2 and TRBJ1-2, with no D gene named confidently. This TCR was sampled from a human donor with aplastic anemia. The sequenced sample consisted of sorted CD4+, CD8+, or CD8+CD57+ T cells (not recorded which) from PBMCs. The CDR3 has the sequence CASRLSGTNYGYTF. Here is the DNA: TGCGCCAGCAGACTATCGGGGACTAACTATGGCTACACCTTC.